The 20 T cell receptor beta chains below were found in one sample sequenced in a study of OX40 agonist ivuxolimab in advanced cancers. Sequenced by immunoSEQ multiplex PCR; TCRdb stores in-frame clones only, minus some. The profile shows 74,000 or so clones, 90% of them singletons. Source: CD4+ or CD8+ T cells sorted from blood, taken in a trial of the OX40 agonist ivuxolimab. The receptors originated from an adult with an advanced solid tumor such as melanoma, head and neck, liver or kidney cancer.

This sequence joins TRBV6-5 and TRBJ2-1, with D possibly called TRBD1 or TRBD2 (5 bases each). The CDR3 runs 15 residues. Germline V CDR1 and CDR2: MNHEY, SVGAGI. Trimming took 3 bases from V and 7 from J, leaving 16 bases between them. The CDR3 protein is CASSYSSLWGNEQFF. Written as DNA, the CDR3 is TGTGCCAGCAGTTATAGTTCCCTCTGGGGGAATGAGCAGTTCTTC.

J is TRBJ2-5 and V is TRBV2; 8 nucleotides align to TRBD2. The junction had 2 bases not matched to a gene; V was cut back by 4 bases and J by 4 bases. The CDR3 runs 13 residues. Germline assignment: CDR1 SNHLY and CDR2 FYNNEI. For the CDR3, the DNA is TGTGCCAGCAGTGCCCTAGCGGGAGAGACCCAGTACTTC. This gives the protein CASSALAGETQYF.

This chain's CDR3 is CASSPPPAGGVLTDTQYF. For the CDR3, the DNA is TGTGCCAGCAGTCCCCCTCCGGCGGGAGGCGTTTTGACAGATACGCAGTATTTT. V and J are TRBV28 and TRBJ2-3; 8 bases line up with TRBD2. This CDR3 has 18 residues. J gave up 3 bases and V 5 bases, and 16 bases lay outside the gene matches. Per germline, CDR1 MDHEN and CDR2 SYDVKM.

This sequence joins TRBV5-1 and TRBJ2-5; 9 positions agree with TRBD2. V was clipped by 0 bases and J by 5 bases; unmatched bases: 8. The CDR3 covers 16 residues. Germline CDR1 and CDR2: SGHRS and YFSETQ. CDR3 in amino acids: CASSLVRGLAGETQYF. As DNA, the CDR3 is TGCGCCAGCAGCTTGGTCCGAGGGCTAGCGGGGGAGACCCAGTACTTC. Using reference TRBV5-1 and TRBJ2-5 for the parts outside the CDR3, the full variable domain is KAGVTQTPRYLIKTRGQQVTLSCSPISGHRSVSWYQQTPGQGLQFLFEYFSETQRNKGNFPGRFSGRQFSNSRSEMNVSTLELGDSALYLCASSLVRGLAGETQYFGPGTRLLVL.

This chain connects TRBV9 to TRBJ2-3; D possibly matches TRBD1 or TRBD2 (5 bases each). V dropped 3 bases and J dropped 2 bases, with 13 bases sitting between them. CDR1 and CDR2 (germline): SGDLS, YYNGEE. This CDR3 contains 15 residues. CDR3 sequence: CASSAGTAPTDTQYF. Here the CDR3 DNA reads TGTGCCAGCAGCGCAGGGACGGCACCCACAGATACGCAGTATTTT.

The V call is TRBV13, the J call TRBJ1-6; D may be TRBD1 (6 bases). From germline, CDR1 is PRHDT and CDR2 FYEKMQ (reference sequence). Trimming stripped 4 bases from V and 10 bases from J, with 20 bases between. The CDR3 length is 16 residues. DNA for the CDR3: TGTGCCAGCAGCTCGATGAGAACAGGGATTTTGTCACCCCTCCACTTT. It codes for CASSSMRTGILSPLHF.

The CDR3 region has the DNA TGTGCCAGCAGTGAACCTAGCGGGAGTAGCCACGAGCAGTACTTC. Protein product: CASSEPSGSSHEQYF. V gene TRBV2 combines with J gene TRBJ2-7, with 10 bases fitting TRBD2. The germline CDR1 and CDR2 sequences are SNHLY and FYNNEI. CDR3 length: 15 residues. Trimming took 2 bases from V and 5 from J; bases not matched to a gene: 6.

V gene TRBV5-1 combines with J gene TRBJ1-5; 8 nucleotides line up with TRBD1. This CDR3 is 15 amino acids long. Germline V lookup: CDR1 SGHRS, CDR2 YFSETQ. Germline trimming cut 0 bases from V and 4 bases from J; bases unmatched to any gene: 3. CDR3 coding DNA: TGCGCCAGCAGCTTGGGGACAGGGCCAAATCAGCCCCAGCATTTT. It specifies CASSLGTGPNQPQHF.

V gene TRBV9 combines with J gene TRBJ2-1; D is uncertain. This CDR3 contains 15 residues. V dropped 1 base and J dropped 1 base, with 9 bases sitting between them. Germline V gene lookup returns CDR1 SGDLS and CDR2 YYNGEE. This CDR3 reads CASSVRSLSYNEQFF. For the CDR3, the DNA is TGTGCCAGCAGCGTAAGGTCTTTATCCTACAATGAGCAGTTCTTC.

The rearrangement joins TRBV4-2 to TRBJ2-3; 12 positions agree with TRBD2. There are 18 residues in the CDR3. With 4 bases clipped from V and 4 bases from J, the junction kept 12 bases outside the gene matches. Germline CDR1 is LGHNA and CDR2 is YNFKEQ. In nucleotides, the CDR3 is TGTGCCAGCAGCCTGGTGAAGACTAGCGGGGGAATCGCAGATACGCAGTATTTT. Translation: CASSLVKTSGGIADTQYF.

CDR3 sequence reads: CASSPSGTTSYEQYF. For the CDR3, the DNA is TGTGCCAGCAGCCCCAGCGGGACTACCTCGTACGAGCAGTACTTC. This chain uses TRBV7-2 with TRBJ2-7; 7 nucleotides agree with TRBD2. The CDR3 extends over 15 amino acids. Germline values: CDR1 SGHTA, CDR2 FQGNSA. The V segment lost 5 bases and the J segment 4 bases; nucleotides outside the gene matches: 11. Using reference TRBV7-2 and TRBJ2-7 for the parts outside the CDR3, the full variable domain is GAGVSQSPSNKVTEKGKDVELRCDPISGHTALYWYRQSLGQGLEFLIYFQGNSAPDKSGLPSDRFSAERTGGSVSTLTIQRTQQEDSAVYLCASSPSGTTSYEQYFGPGTRLTVT.

The V gene is TRBV10-1, the J gene TRBJ2-2; 7 bases match TRBD2. CDR3 size: 15 residues. Germline V gene sequence: CDR1 WNHNN, CDR2 SYGVQD (reference sequence). J gave up 1 base and V 7 bases, and 6 bases lay outside the gene matches. This CDR3 reads CASTRSGMNTGELFF. The CDR3 nucleotides read TGCGCCAGCACCAGGAGCGGGATGAACACCGGGGAGCTGTTTTTT.

The rearrangement links TRBV2 to TRBJ1-3; D gene unclear. Germline V gene data show CDR1 as SNHLY and CDR2 as FYNNEI. There are 14 residues in the CDR3. The V end lost 7 bases, the J end lost 0 bases, and 10 bases lay between the germline ends. This chain's CDR3 is CASIWGISGNTIYF. CDR3 nucleotide sequence: TGTGCCAGCATTTGGGGTATCTCTGGAAACACCATATATTTT.

This rearrangement joins TRBV6-1 to TRBJ2-7, with TRBD1 as a possible D gene (5 bases). Trimming removed 7 bases from V and 1 base from J, with 11 bases in between. CDR3 length equals 13 residues. Per germline, CDR1 MNHNS and CDR2 SASEGT. CDR3 residues: CASTLTGSYEQYF. The DNA of the CDR3 is TGTGCCAGCACCCTTACAGGTTCCTACGAGCAGTACTTC.

CDR3 protein: CASSIEGGNSPLHF. CDR3 bases: TGTGCCAGTAGTATAGAAGGGGGGAATTCACCCCTCCACTTT. V usage is TRBV19 and J usage is TRBJ1-6; TRBD1 is a possible D gene (6 bases). V was pared by 0 bases and J by 7 bases, with 7 bases between. Germline CDR1 LNHDA, CDR2 SQIVND (reference sequence). The CDR3 covers 14 residues.

The CDR3 sequence: CASSRGTSASGANVLTF. The CDR3 DNA reads TGCGCCAGCAGCCGGGGGACTAGCGCGAGCGGGGCCAACGTCCTGACTTTC. The chain links TRBV5-1 to TRBJ2-6; 10 bases match TRBD2. Germline CDR1 SGHRS, CDR2 YFSETQ. V lost 4 bases and J lost 4; bases outside the gene matches: 8. The CDR3 consists of 17 residues.

V is TRBV11-2 and J is TRBJ2-7; weak D call: TRBD1 (5 bases). The CDR3 length is 14 residues. Looked up from germline, CDR1 is SGHAT and CDR2 is FQNNGV. The V and J ends lost 2 bases and 6 bases respectively, with 14 bases between them. The DNA for the CDR3 is TGTGCCAGCAGCTTATTGACTCTCCAGGGCGAGCAGTACTTC. Its translation is CASSLLTLQGEQYF.

The V and J genes are TRBV19 and TRBJ1-2; perhaps TRBD1 as D (5 bases). This CDR3 region has 14 residues. Germline-derived CDR1 and CDR2 are LNHDA and SQIVND (reference sequence). Trimming removed 5 bases from V and 8 bases from J, with 18 bases in between. The CDR3 sequence: CASSFGTVRAGYTF. CDR3 in DNA: TGTGCCAGTAGTTTTGGGACGGTTCGTGCGGGCTACACCTTC.

J is TRBJ2-3 and V is TRBV10-3; TRBD2 matches at 7 bases. Germline trimming cut 4 bases from V and 6 bases from J; bases unmatched to any gene: 10. The CDR3 has 15 residues. Germline V lookup: CDR1 ENHRY, CDR2 SYGVKD. The CDR3 coding sequence is TGTGCCATCAGTGGGGAGCGGGACGGATGGGATACGCAGTATTTT. Its protein product is CAISGERDGWDTQYF.

This sequence joins TRBV28 and TRBJ1-2; 11 bases agree with TRBD1. CDR1 and CDR2 (germline): MDHEN, SYDVKM. V lost 6 bases and J lost 1; bases outside the gene matches: 7. The CDR3 length is 16 residues. The CDR3 loop is CASSPGGTGGNYGYTF. In nucleotides, the CDR3 is TGTGCCAGCAGCCCGGGGGGGACAGGGGGTAACTATGGCTACACCTTC.